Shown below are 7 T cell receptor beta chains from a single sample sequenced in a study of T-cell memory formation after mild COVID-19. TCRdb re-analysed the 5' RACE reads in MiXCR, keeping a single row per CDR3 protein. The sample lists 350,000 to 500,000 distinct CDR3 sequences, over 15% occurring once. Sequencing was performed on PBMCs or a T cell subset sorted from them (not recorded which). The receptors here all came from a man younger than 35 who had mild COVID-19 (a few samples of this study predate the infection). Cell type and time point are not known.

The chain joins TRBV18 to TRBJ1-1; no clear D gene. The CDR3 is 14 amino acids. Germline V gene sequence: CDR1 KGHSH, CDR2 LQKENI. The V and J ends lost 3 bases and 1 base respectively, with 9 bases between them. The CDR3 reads CASSPFEENTEAFF. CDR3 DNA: TGTGCCAGCTCACCGTTCGAGGAGAACACTGAAGCTTTCTTT.

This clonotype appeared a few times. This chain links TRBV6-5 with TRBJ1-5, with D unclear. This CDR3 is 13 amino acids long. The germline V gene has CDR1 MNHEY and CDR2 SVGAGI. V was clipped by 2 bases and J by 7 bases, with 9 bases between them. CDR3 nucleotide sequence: TGTGCCAGCAGTTACAGGGTACGACAGCCCCAGCATTTT. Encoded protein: CASSYRVRQPQHF.

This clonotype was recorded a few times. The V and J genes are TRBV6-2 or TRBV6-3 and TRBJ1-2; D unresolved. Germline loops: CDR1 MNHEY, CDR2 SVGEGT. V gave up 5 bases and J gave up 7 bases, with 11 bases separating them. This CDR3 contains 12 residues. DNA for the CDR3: TGTGCCAGCAGTGATCCCTACTCTGGCTACACCTTC. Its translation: CASSDPYSGYTF.

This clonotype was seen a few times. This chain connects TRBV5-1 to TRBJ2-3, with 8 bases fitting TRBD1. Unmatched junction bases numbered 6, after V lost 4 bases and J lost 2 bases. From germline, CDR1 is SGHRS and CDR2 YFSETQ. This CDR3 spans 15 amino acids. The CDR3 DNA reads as TGCGCCAGCAGCCTCCAGGACAGGGCCACAGATACGCAGTATTTT. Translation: CASSLQDRATDTQYF.

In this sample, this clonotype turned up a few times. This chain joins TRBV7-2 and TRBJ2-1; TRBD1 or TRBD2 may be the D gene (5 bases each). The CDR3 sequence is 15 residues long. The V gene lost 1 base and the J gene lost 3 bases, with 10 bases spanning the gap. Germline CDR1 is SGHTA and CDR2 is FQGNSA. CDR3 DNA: TGTGCCAGCAGCTTAGTGGGGGACGGCTACAATGAGCAGTTCTTC. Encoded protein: CASSLVGDGYNEQFF.

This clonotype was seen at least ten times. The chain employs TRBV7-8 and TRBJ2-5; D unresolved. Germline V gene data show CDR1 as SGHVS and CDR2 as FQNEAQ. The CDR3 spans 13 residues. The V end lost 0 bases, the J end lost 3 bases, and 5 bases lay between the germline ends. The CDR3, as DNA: TGTGCCAGCAGCTTAGCGTCGGAAGAGACCCAGTACTTC. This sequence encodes CASSLASEETQYF.

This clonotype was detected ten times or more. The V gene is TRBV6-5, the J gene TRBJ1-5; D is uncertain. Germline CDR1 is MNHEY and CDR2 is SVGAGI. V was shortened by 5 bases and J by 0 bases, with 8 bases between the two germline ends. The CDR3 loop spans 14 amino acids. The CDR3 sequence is CASSQSNSNQPQHF. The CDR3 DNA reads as TGTGCCAGCAGTCAGAGTAATAGCAATCAGCCCCAGCATTTT.